The 12 T cell receptor beta chains in this list originate from one sample, sequenced in a study of monozygotic twins with inflammatory bowel disease. From its re-call of the 5' RACE reads, TCRdb lists each CDR3 protein once, without DNA. Recorded here are over 110,000 distinct CDR3 sequences; the top ten clones represent 2% to 3%. The sequenced sample consisted of blood. Every receptor here comes from a human donor with ulcerative colitis or Crohn's disease, or a healthy co-twin of an affected twin (not recorded which).

The chain employs TRBV24-1 and TRBJ2-5; TCRdb outputs TRBD1, but without DNA this stays unchecked. The CDR3 runs to 15 residues. CDR1 and CDR2 (germline): KGHDR, SFDVKD. CDR3 region: CATSEQGAGLETQYF.

The V gene is TRBV4-1, the J gene TRBJ2-5; TCRdb's D call of TRBD2 is untestable without DNA. CDR3 size: 14 residues. Germline assignment: CDR1 MGHRA and CDR2 YSYEKL. CDR3 region: CASSRAAGQETQYF.

This chain uses TRBV5-1 with TRBJ2-4; the TCRdb D gene call, TRBD1, has no DNA to confirm it. This CDR3 is 17 amino acids long. Germline loops: CDR1 SGHRS, CDR2 YFSETQ. CDR3: CASSNPSGQIAKNIQYF.

The CDR3: CASSHGQGGVAKNIQYF. The V gene is TRBV4-1, the J gene TRBJ2-4; TCRdb gives TRBD1 as the D gene, but with no DNA this cannot be confirmed. There are 17 residues in the CDR3. Germline CDR1 is MGHRA and CDR2 is YSYEKL.

The chain uses TRBV12-3 or TRBV12-4 and TRBJ2-6; there is no DNA to check the TCRdb D call of TRBD1. The CDR3 extends over 18 amino acids. This chain's CDR3 is CASSSGQVSLSGANVLTF.

The chain joins TRBV6-1 to TRBJ2-1; TCRdb names TRBD2, which stays unverified in the absence of DNA. This CDR3 has 13 amino acids. Germline V gene lookup returns CDR1 MNHNS and CDR2 SASEGT. The CDR3 sequence is CASSWGGDNEQFF.

The chain combines TRBV20-1 with TRBJ1-5; TCRdb's D call of TRBD1 is untestable without DNA. Germline CDR1 is DFQATT and CDR2 is SNEGSKA (reference sequence). The CDR3 is 16 amino acids. CDR3 in amino acids: CSAATPTGGWNQPQHF.

V usage is TRBV5-4 and J usage is TRBJ1-1; no DNA is available, so the TRBD1 call from TCRdb remains unchecked. This CDR3 has 16 residues. The germline CDR1 and CDR2 sequences are SGHNT and YYREEE (reference sequence). CDR3 sequence: CASSLGSRQGSTEAFF. Full variable domain (missing parts from reference TRBV5-4 and TRBJ1-1): ETGVTQSPTHLIKTRGQQVTLRCSSQSGHNTVSWYQQALGQGPQFIFQYYREEENGRGNFPPRFSGLQFPNYSSELNVNALELDDSALYLCASSLGSRQGSTEAFFGQGTRLTVV.

This chain links TRBV6-2 or TRBV6-3 with TRBJ2-5. CDR3 length: 13 amino acids. Germline CDR1 is MNHEY and CDR2 is SVGEGT. CDR3 in amino acids: CASSYTLWETQYF.

The chain joins TRBV12-3 or TRBV12-4 to TRBJ2-7; as DNA is missing, the TRBD1 call by TCRdb cannot be tested. This CDR3 is 14 amino acids long. The CDR3 here is CASRNGDRVYEQYF.

V usage is TRBV5-1 and J usage is TRBJ2-3; the D call from TCRdb, TRBD2, cannot be confirmed without DNA. CDR1 is SGHRS, CDR2 YFSETQ, per germline. The CDR3 runs 16 residues. CDR3 residues: CASSPGTTSSTDTQYF.

This rearrangement joins TRBV12-3 or TRBV12-4 to TRBJ1-2; lacking DNA, the TRBD1 call made by TCRdb goes unchecked. The CDR3 spans 14 residues. The CDR3 sequence: CASSGAGTIYGYTF.